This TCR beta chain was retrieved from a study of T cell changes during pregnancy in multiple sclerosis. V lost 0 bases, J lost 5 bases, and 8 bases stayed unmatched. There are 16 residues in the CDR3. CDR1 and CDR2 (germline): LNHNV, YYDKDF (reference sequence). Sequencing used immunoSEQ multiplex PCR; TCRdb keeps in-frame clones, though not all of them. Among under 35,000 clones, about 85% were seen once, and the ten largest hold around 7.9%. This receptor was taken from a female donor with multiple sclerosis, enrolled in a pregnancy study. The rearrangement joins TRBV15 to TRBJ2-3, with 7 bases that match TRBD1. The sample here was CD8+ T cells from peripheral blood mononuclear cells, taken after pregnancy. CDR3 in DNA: TGTGCCACCAGCAGAGACCCGGGACAGTCTCAAGATACGCAGTATTTT. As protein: CATSRDPGQSQDTQYF.